This T cell receptor (beta chain) was profiled in a study of cytomegalovirus exposure and HLA in healthy donors. A 120-subject validation cohort, separate from the approximately 610-subject first cohort, supplied the donors. The CDR3 loop spans 14 amino acids. The V end lost 5 bases, the J end lost 0 bases, and 7 bases lay between the germline ends. Germline loops: CDR1 MNHEY, CDR2 SMNVEV (reference sequence). Only in-frame clones appear in the TCRdb table, and some are missing; sequencing was by immunoSEQ multiplex PCR. The table records around 300,000 clones, around 89% of them present only once. Points from the study as a whole: Reports credit the classifier with highly specific, highly sensitive diagnosis of cytomegalovirus status. The investigators catalogued 150 to 200 TCR beta chains as cytomegalovirus-associated. A later analysis found first-cohort TCR clusters tended to co-occur in the 120 or so validation repertoires.

This clone occurred once. What it binds is unknown. The clonotype originates from a woman aged 18-29 years in good health and CMV-seronegative. The chain carries TRBV27 and TRBJ2-2; the D gene is possibly TRBD2 (5 bases). Sequenced sample: PBMCs. The CDR3 region has the DNA TGTGCCAGCAGTCGACTACCGAACACCGGGGAGCTGTTTTTT. This sequence encodes CASSRLPNTGELFF.